The 3 T cell receptor beta chains given below trace back to one sample, sequenced in a study of blood T cells in healthy people across ages (dated by TCRdb to the mid-2010s). The receptor library was made with 5' RACE. The instrument was an Illumina HiSeq 2500. The second PCR ran for roughly 6 to 11 cycles and used a J-beta primer mix along with a sample-barcoded 5' primer. Using fastp at Q25 and MiXCR, TCRdb reprocessed the public reads and kept productive beta chains. Identical CDR3 protein sequences are pooled into one entry, listed with their most common genes and DNA. The sample includes 540,000 or so distinct CDR3 sequences, with less than 60% observed a single time. The top ten clonotypes cover around 23% of the sample. The sample comprised blood. The source of these receptors is an elderly man in good health.

This clonotype was observed a handful of times. This chain joins TRBV3-1 and TRBJ2-4; TRBD2 agrees at 7 bases. The DNA end lines up better with TRBJ2-7; the J call may be wrong. The CDR3 spans 16 residues. CDR1 and CDR2 (germline): LGHDT, YNNKEL (reference sequence). DNA of the CDR3: TGTGCCAGCAGCCAAGTTGATAGCGGGCCTCCTTACGAGCAGTACTTC. This encodes CASSQVDSGPPYEQYF.

The chain combines TRBV20-1 with TRBJ1-1, with D possibly TRBD1 on 6 matching bases. V was clipped by 0 bases and J by 6 bases, with 26 bases between them. The germline V gene encodes CDR1 DFQATT and CDR2 SNEGSKA (reference sequence). This CDR3 has 18 residues. The CDR3 nucleotides read TGCAGTGCTAGAGATCTGACTCCCAGAACAGGGTTTGTGCCTGAAGCTTTCTTT. Protein: CSARDLTPRTGFVPEAFF.

This clonotype was recorded at least ten times. V and J are TRBV6-5 and TRBJ1-5, with 7 nucleotides matching TRBD1. V lost 6 bases to trimming and J lost 7 bases; unmatched junction nucleotides: 3. The CDR3 runs to 12 residues. CDR1 and CDR2 from the germline V gene are MNHEY and SVGAGI. The CDR3 DNA sequence: TGTGCCAGCAGGACAGGGACGCAGCCCCAGCATTTT. Its translation is CASRTGTQPQHF.